This TCR beta chain was captured in a study of blood T cells in healthy people across ages. Drawing of peripheral blood yielded 8.5 to 10 milliliters from each donor. Trimming removed 6 bases from V and 8 bases from J; junction bases left unmatched: 6. Germline CDR1 is LGHDT and CDR2 is YNNKEL (reference sequence). There are 15 residues in the CDR3. This clonotype came up many times. The authors ran a second PCR of roughly 6 to 11 cycles using a sample-barcoded 5' primer and a J-beta primer mix. Carrying 12 random nucleotides, a template-switch adaptor labeled each individual cDNA molecule. TCRdb independently ran MiXCR on the 5' RACE reads; one entry per CDR3 protein. This sample has about 1,600,000 distinct CDR3 sequences, with around 39% found just once.

Sequencing was carried out using blood. This TCR derives from a woman between 18 and 30 years old in good health. This chain joins TRBV3-1 and TRBJ2-1, with 14 positions matching TRBD2. The CDR3 here is CASSPGTSGRDEQFF. The CDR3 region has the DNA TGTGCCAGCAGTCCCGGGACTAGCGGGAGAGATGAGCAGTTCTTC.